This T cell receptor beta chain was found in a study of T cell repertoires in cytomegalovirus infection. Overall study: CMV epitopes in the study were HLA-C-restricted (recently identified) and HLA-B-restricted (well studied). A matching HLA type, together with CMV infection, was signaled by public TCR beta signatures. Regarding the study as a whole: Pooled public TCR beta family frequency picked out CMV carriers with the relevant HLA. Dominant in the ex vivo response were TCR beta clonotypes restricted by HLA-C and specific for CMV.

Germline CDR1 is SGHTA and CDR2 is FQGNSA. V was trimmed by 1 base and J by 7 bases, leaving 16 bases between them. This CDR3 region has 16 residues. This clonotype was detected only a few times. Its target is unknown. One entry per CDR3 protein results from TCRdb running MiXCR on the reads. The sample has about 830,000 distinct CDR3 sequences, less than 35% seen once; the top ten hold around 12%. This rearrangement joins TRBV7-2 to TRBJ2-2, with TRBD1 as a possible D gene (5 bases). The origin of this receptor is a human donor in good health (CMV status not recorded). Some clones in this sample may be carry-over from other donors' samples. Material: cultured CD8+ T cells from PBMCs, obtained from culture after CMV antigen stimulation. CDR3 protein: CASSLVVGRVDGELFF. Written as DNA, the CDR3 is TGTGCCAGCAGCTTAGTCGTCGGCAGGGTGGACGGGGAGCTGTTTTTT.